A single T cell receptor (beta chain) is shown here with its context. The antigen remains undetermined. Sorting was done in triplicate for each CD8+ T cell subset (around 300,000 cells each). The authors made the TRB cDNA libraries by 5' RACE using UMI labels. Each CDR3 protein gets one entry in TCRdb, which reprocessed the 5' RACE reads and gives no DNA. Here the sample table reports about 89,000 distinct CDR3 sequences. The entry originates in a study of CXCR3-negative and CXCR3-positive naive CD8 T cells. Findings of the study overall: The study inferred TCR strength from TRB CDR3 properties and found comparable surface CD5 between naive subsets. Naive cells positive for CXCR3 carried more hydrophobic TRB CDR3s than CXCR3-negative ones.

Germline V gene sequence: CDR1 LNHDA, CDR2 SQIVND (reference sequence). The CDR3 consists of 14 residues. This rearrangement joins TRBV19 to TRBJ2-7. Sequenced material: naive CXCR3+ CD8+ T cells from blood. Specified subset: CD45RO-CCR7+CD27+CD95- naive CD8+ T cells expressing CXCR3 (TNR3+). This sequence was found in a human donor in good health. Some clones in this sample may be carry-over from other donors' samples. This CDR3 reads CASSNQGISYEQYF.